The 7 T cell receptor beta chains in this list originate from one sample, sequenced in a study of regulatory T cells in long-lasting Graves disease. CDR3-region Arm-PCR and iRepertoire HTBI primers produced the TCR beta libraries. TCRdb recomputed calls from the multiplex PCR reads with MiXCR, one row per CDR3 protein. This sample yields about 540,000 distinct CDR3 sequences, of which roughly 13% are seen a single time; roughly 10% belongs to the top ten. Time point given: newly diagnosed GD, antithyroid drugs for less than 3 months. From RNA extracted from PBMCs, the TCR library was made. These same records also appear under a second study, on T cells in Graves' hyperthyroidism and ophthalmopathy.

The sequenced sample was peripheral blood mononuclear cells (PBMCs), obtained at new diagnosis, from a patient treated with antithyroid drugs. The receptors were sampled from a man in his thirties or forties with Graves disease.

At least ten counts were recorded for this clonotype. The chain recombines TRBV20-1 with TRBJ2-3, with D perhaps matching TRBD2 (7 bases). Per the germline V gene, CDR1 is DFQATT and CDR2 is SNEGSKA (reference sequence). The CDR3 extends over 16 amino acids. V was clipped by 5 bases and J by 9 bases, with 27 bases between them. The CDR3 loop is CSADGGGGTPMGTQYF. In DNA form, the CDR3 reads TGCAGTGCTGACGGGGGAGGGGGAACCCCGATGGGGACGCAGTATTTT.

V and J are TRBV5-1 and TRBJ2-3; 8 bases match TRBD2. The CDR3 is made up of 21 amino acids. With V trimmed by 4 bases and J by 5 bases, 27 bases remained unmatched. The germline V gene has CDR1 SGHRS and CDR2 YFSETQ. The CDR3 region is CASSDPVLAGGWARRGDTQYF. CDR3 sequence (DNA): TGCGCCAGCAGCGACCCCGTCTTGGCGGGAGGTTGGGCTAGGCGGGGAGATACGCAGTATTTT.

This clonotype has at least ten counts. This chain links TRBV18 with TRBJ2-1, with 7 positions matching TRBD1. Germline-derived CDR1 and CDR2 are KGHSH and LQKENI. Trimming cost V 6 bases and J 10 bases; bases outside gene matches: 6. The CDR3 runs 12 residues. The CDR3 DNA sequence: TGTGCCAGCTCGCAACAGGGGAAGGAGCAGTTCTTC. Encoded protein: CASSQQGKEQFF.

The V call is TRBV6-1, the J call TRBJ2-4, with D tentatively TRBD1 (6 bases). This CDR3 region has 15 residues. CDR1 is MNHNS, CDR2 SASEGT, per germline. The V end was cut by 6 bases, the J end by 3 bases, with 15 bases between. CDR3 DNA: TGTGCCAGCAGGCCAGGGGTGGTAGGCAAAAACATTCAGTACTTC. Amino acid sequence: CASRPGVVGKNIQYF.

This chain joins TRBV19 and TRBJ2-5; tentatively, D is TRBD2 (5 bases). The CDR3 consists of 14 residues. CDR1 and CDR2 (germline): LNHDA, SQIVND (reference sequence). V was cut by 5 bases and J by 4 bases, with 14 bases left in between. The CDR3 DNA reads as TGTGCCAGTAGTCCTGGAGGTGGTTCAGAGACCCAGTACTTC. It encodes CASSPGGGSETQYF.

This clonotype was observed many times. This chain connects TRBV19 to TRBJ1-1; D might be TRBD1 (5 bases). CDR1 is LNHDA and CDR2 is SQIVND in the germline V gene (reference sequence). V was shortened by 9 bases and J by 12 bases, with 32 bases between the two germline ends. The CDR3 covers 16 residues. CDR3 sequence: CASRSHGAGLHRGTFF. The CDR3 nucleotides read TGTGCCAGCCGGTCACATGGGGCGGGTCTTCACCGAGGGACTTTCTTT.

This clonotype was seen ten or more times. This chain joins TRBV12-3 or TRBV12-4 and TRBJ2-5; D not resolved. V shed 6 bases and J shed 5 bases, with 13 bases lying between them. This CDR3 is built from 13 residues. CDR3 nucleotides: TGTGCCAGCAGCCCAGAAGGTCCGGAGACCCAGTACTTC. It translates to CASSPEGPETQYF.